This T cell receptor (beta chain) stems from a study of OX40 agonist ivuxolimab in advanced cancers. Study-level background: Ivuxolimab is an agonistic anti-OX40 (CD134) antibody, and patients were treated with it. With a range of 23 to 79, age averaged about 59 years, and more than 75% were male.

The CDR3 sequence is 12 residues long. Looked up from germline, CDR1 is LNHDA and CDR2 is SQIVND (reference sequence). V was clipped by 3 bases and J by 10 bases, with 7 bases between them. The data were produced by immunoSEQ multiplex PCR, yet TCRdb's version contains in-frame clones alone and is incomplete. This table has 25,000 to 30,000 clones, around four fifths appearing once. The sample consisted of CD4+ or CD8+ T cells sorted from blood, taken in a trial of the OX40 agonist ivuxolimab. The rearrangement joins TRBV19 to TRBJ1-6; maybe TRBD1 (5 bases). The clonotype originates from an adult with an advanced solid tumor such as melanoma, head and neck, liver or kidney cancer. The CDR3 loop reads CASSIGASPLHF. DNA for the CDR3: TGTGCCAGTAGTATCGGGGCCTCACCCCTCCACTTT.